This T cell receptor (beta chain) emerged from a study of tumor-infiltrating lymphocytes in primary liver carcinoma. General observations from the study: Tumors and blood were compared for top-250-clone fraction, and tumors had the significantly higher value (p = 0.039).

The CDR3 extends over 17 amino acids. Germline V gene sequence: CDR1 SEHNR, CDR2 FQNEAQ (reference sequence). The ends were cut back, 4 bases at V and 4 bases at J, with 23 bases in the middle. From approximately 0.5 ug of total RNA, TCR beta-specific cDNA was reverse-transcribed using a constant-region primer. Three nested multiplex PCR rounds of slightly modified ARM-PCR generated TCR beta libraries. The two initial PCR rounds, around 11 cycles each, used TRBV1-TRBV30 forward and C-beta reverse primers. TCRdb ran MiXCR on the multiplex PCR reads and lists one entry per CDR3 protein. Altogether 310,000 or so distinct CDR3 sequences are present, 50% to 60% being singletons, with the ten largest covering more than 15%. It was unsorted whole blood that yielded blood RNA, and germline DNA was also extracted. Comments on this clonotype: The antigen is undetermined.

The specimen was peripheral blood. The chain has TRBV7-9 and TRBJ2-7, with D perhaps assigned TRBD1 or TRBD2 (6 bases each). This receptor was taken from a woman younger than 45 with primary liver carcinoma and hepatitis B virus infection. For the CDR3, the DNA is TGTGCCAGCAGCTCAGAGGTTCCGGGACGGGGGCGGTACGAGCAGTACTTC. Its translation is CASSSEVPGRGRYEQYF.